This TCR beta chain was sequenced during a study of blood T cell repertoires in COVID-19. Study-level background: Nucleic acid was either cDNA or gDNA, and it came from T cells, B-cell-depleted T cells, or PBMCs.

V was pared by 4 bases and J by 6 bases, with 13 bases of the junction left unmatched. Germline values: CDR1 LGHDT, CDR2 YNNKEL (reference sequence). The CDR3 runs 17 residues. Some clones are missing from TCRdb's copy, which holds only in-frame ones; the method was immunoSEQ multiplex PCR. Among 75,000 to 100,000 clones listed, roughly 89% were seen once. Material for sequencing was peripheral blood. The chain carries TRBV3-1 (or the pseudogene TRBV3-2) and TRBJ1-1, with 11 nucleotides matching TRBD1. The source is a human donor in a cohort sampled during active COVID-19. Here the CDR3 DNA reads TGTGCCAGCAGCCCTAAATGGGGAGGGACAGGGGGGTCTGAAGCTTTCTTT. Amino acids: CASSPKWGGTGGSEAFF.